This T cell receptor beta chain comes out of a study of PD-L1 blockade in urothelial cancer. Turning to the study itself: Analyses were performed on blood at 3 weeks after treatment start (the second dose) and at 6 weeks.

Into every PCR, synthetic TCR analog templates were spiked. The repertoire was sequenced with immunoSEQ multiplex PCR; TCRdb's copy has only in-frame clones and lacks some. The sample lists around 57,000 clones; around four fifths were seen once. V shed 1 base, J shed 4 bases, and the junction held 2 bases outside the gene matches. The germline V gene has CDR1 SGHRS and CDR2 YFSETQ. This CDR3 comprises 14 residues. Time point denoted: pretreatment peripheral blood. Here the sequenced sample was PBMCs, taken around atezolizumab (anti-PD-L1) treatment. The rearrangement links TRBV5-1 to TRBJ1-3; 7 positions match TRBD1. This receptor was identified in a man between 65 and 85 years old with urothelial cancer. DNA of the CDR3: TGCGCCAGCAGCTTGTCAGGGGGAGGAAACACCATATATTTT. It codes for CASSLSGGGNTIYF. The full variable domain, completed using reference TRBV5-1 and TRBJ1-3, is KAGVTQTPRYLIKTRGQQVTLSCSPISGHRSVSWYQQTPGQGLQFLFEYFSETQRNKGNFPGRFSGRQFSNSRSEMNVSTLELGDSALYLCASSLSGGGNTIYFGEGSWLTVV.